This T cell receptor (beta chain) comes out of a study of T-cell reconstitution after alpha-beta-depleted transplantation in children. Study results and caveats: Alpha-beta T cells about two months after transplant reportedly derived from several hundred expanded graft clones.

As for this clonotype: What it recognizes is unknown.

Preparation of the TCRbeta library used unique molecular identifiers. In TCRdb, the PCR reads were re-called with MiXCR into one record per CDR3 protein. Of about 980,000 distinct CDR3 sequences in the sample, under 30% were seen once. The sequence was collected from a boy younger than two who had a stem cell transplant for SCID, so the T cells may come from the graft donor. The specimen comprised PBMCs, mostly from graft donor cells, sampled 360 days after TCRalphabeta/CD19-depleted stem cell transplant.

CDR3 bases: TGTGCCAGCAGTTCCCCGTCCCACCGGCGCGGGGGGCGCACAGATACGCAGTATTTT. Translated, it gives CASSSPSHRRGGRTDTQYF. The chain links TRBV6-5 to TRBJ2-3; 8 nucleotides agree with TRBD2. This CDR3 comprises 19 residues. Germline CDR1 and CDR2: MNHEY and SVGAGI. V lost 4 bases to trimming and J lost 1 base; unmatched junction nucleotides: 16.